The subject of this entry is one T cell receptor (beta chain). Authors' data handling: Nucleated cell number was recorded as an estimate derived from reference gene primer amplification. Assay used: immunoSEQ multiplex PCR; TCRdb lists only in-frame clones, some missing. V and J calls and clone size come straight from that table; D and trimming were deduced from the DNA. The data hold about 84,000 clones, with around 79% observed a single time. The sample belongs to a study of blood T cell repertoires in COVID-19. Study-level background: Sites in the United States, Italy and Spain provided acute and convalescent COVID-19 samples. PBMCs, B-cell-depleted T cells, or T cells provided the cDNA or gDNA that made up the material.

Germline V gives CDR1 SNHLY, CDR2 FYNNEI. The CDR3 contains 15 residues. Trimming stripped 7 bases from V and 5 bases from J, with 20 bases between. The sequence came from a man between 45 and 60 years old with active or convalescent COVID-19. Sequenced sample: peripheral blood. The J gene is TRBJ2-5, the V gene TRBV2; a weak D match, TRBD1 (7 bases). The CDR3 spells CASTRLAFRGETQYF. The CDR3 DNA is TGTGCCAGCACCCGCCTAGCGTTCAGGGGGGAGACCCAGTACTTC. Full variable domain (outside the CDR3, taken from reference TRBV2 and TRBJ2-5): EPEVTQTPSHQVTQMGQEVILRCVPISNHLYFYWYRQILGQKVEFLVSFYNNEISEKSEIFDDQFSVERPDGSNFTLKIRSTKLEDSAMYFCASTRLAFRGETQYFGPGTRLLVL.